These T cell receptor beta chains were read from a single sample in a study of blood T cell repertoires in COVID-19. The repertoire was sequenced with immunoSEQ multiplex PCR; TCRdb's copy has only in-frame clones and lacks some. The table records fewer than 250,000 clones, under 80% of them present only once. Sample: peripheral blood. The receptors were sampled from a woman aged 45-65 years with acute or convalescent COVID-19. The CDR3 runs from the conserved cysteine through the conserved F or W. Fields, in order: CDR3 length, V gene, D gene, J gene, clone size, CDR3 protein, CDR3 DNA. The D gene is left open where the match is weak. Size is stated for part of the rows, as once, few or many counts, or as a class when the clone is expanded.

15,TRBV5-1,TRBD1,TRBJ2-2,NA,CASSPGTVITGELFF,TGCGCCAGCAGCCCCGGGACAGTTATCACCGGGGAGCTGTTTTTT
17,TRBV5-5,NA,TRBJ1-6,few,CASVVGGDLDGLGALHF,TGTGCCAGCGTCGTCGGGGGAGATCTAGATGGACTGGGGGCCCTCCACTTT
19,TRBV3-1/TRBV3-2,TRBD1,TRBJ1-4,NA,CASSHRRTGVRATNEKLFF,TGTGCCAGCAGCCACCGAAGGACAGGGGTAAGGGCAACTAATGAAAAACTGTTTTTT
17,TRBV4-2,NA,TRBJ2-3,once,CASSQELRVTSTDTQYF,TGTGCCAGCAGCCAAGAGTTGCGGGTTACAAGCACAGATACGCAGTATTTT
15,TRBV6-1,NA,TRBJ1-3,NA,CASSEPPSRGNTIYF,TGTGCCAGCAGTGAACCCCCCTCCAGGGGAAACACCATATATTTT
15,TRBV2,TRBD2,TRBJ2-1,few,CASSWGLAGFNEQFF,TGTGCCAGCAGCTGGGGACTAGCGGGGTTCAATGAGCAGTTCTTC
16,TRBV18,NA,TRBJ1-5,NA,CASSPALRDSNQPQHF,TGTGCCAGCTCACCGGCACTCCGGGATAGCAATCAGCCCCAGCATTTT
14,TRBV6-5,TRBD2,TRBJ2-3,NA,CASRASGGQGTQYF,TGTGCCAGCAGGGCTAGCGGGGGTCAGGGTACGCAGTATTTT
14,TRBV2,NA,TRBJ2-7,NA,CASSERPSSYEQYF,TGTGCCAGCAGTGAAAGGCCTAGCTCCTACGAGCAGTACTTC
15,TRBV18,TRBD1,TRBJ2-7,NA,CASTEDRGQSYEQYF,TGTGCCAGCACCGAAGACAGGGGGCAATCCTACGAGCAGTACTTC
17,TRBV4-3,TRBD1,TRBJ1-4,NA,CASSQGTGSATNEKLFF,TGCGCCAGCAGCCAGGGGACAGGGAGTGCAACTAATGAAAAACTGTTTTTT
17,TRBV4-1,NA,TRBJ2-2,NA,CASSQGRGATRIGELFF,TGCGCCAGCAGCCAAGGCCGGGGGGCTACTAGGATCGGGGAGCTGTTTTTT
16,TRBV5-8,TRBD1,TRBJ1-1,NA,CASSRTPPWTGGSAFF,TGTGCCAGCAGCCGTACCCCCCCTTGGACAGGGGGATCGGCTTTCTTT
14,TRBV11-3,TRBD1,TRBJ2-7,NA,CASSLTGFSYEQYF,TGTGCCAGCAGCCTGACAGGGTTCTCCTACGAGCAGTACTTC
15,TRBV27,NA,TRBJ1-6,NA,CASTRGIWLNSPLHF,TGTGCCAGCACCAGGGGAATTTGGCTCAATTCACCCCTCCACTTT
17,TRBV6-1,NA,TRBJ2-7,few,CASSEELRGPYSYEQYF,TGTGCCAGCAGTGAGGAGTTAAGAGGCCCCTACTCCTACGAGCAGTACTTC
15,TRBV7-2,TRBD1,TRBJ1-5,NA,CASSRSGDRDQPQHF,TGTGCCAGCAGCCGTTCTGGGGACAGGGATCAGCCCCAGCATTTT
14,TRBV28,NA,TRBJ1-4,NA,CASSPRDRDEKLFF,TGTGCCAGCAGTCCGAGAGATCGGGATGAAAAACTGTTTTTT
16,TRBV6-2/TRBV6-3,TRBD2,TRBJ2-7,NA,CASSYPRGGTSYEQYF,TGTGCCAGCAGTTACCCGCGGGGAGGGACGTCCTACGAGCAGTACTTC
14,TRBV3-1/TRBV3-2,TRBD1,TRBJ1-6,NA,CASGQGLRGSPLHF,TGTGCCAGCGGACAGGGGCTCAGGGGTTCACCCCTCCACTTT
13,TRBV27,TRBD1,TRBJ2-7,NA,CASSRDRRYEQYF,TGTGCCAGCTCCCGGGACAGGCGGTACGAGCAGTACTTC
17,TRBV13,TRBD1,TRBJ2-7,NA,CASSLQELTGGMDEQYF,TGTGCCAGCAGCTTACAGGAACTTACAGGGGGGATGGACGAGCAGTACTTC
11,TRBV29-1,NA,TRBJ2-7,NA,CSVLVSYEQYF,TGCAGCGTTCTCGTCTCCTACGAGCAGTACTTC
15,TRBV6-5,TRBD2,TRBJ2-1,NA,CASSNRLAGANEQFF,TGTGCCAGCAGCAACCGACTAGCGGGGGCCAATGAGCAGTTCTTC
15,TRBV2,TRBD1,TRBJ1-5,NA,CASRPDRGRDQPQHF,TGTGCCAGCAGACCCGACAGGGGGAGGGATCAGCCCCAGCATTTT
15,TRBV30,TRBD1,TRBJ1-4,many,CAWSLRQGWGEKLFF,TGTGCCTGGAGCCTCCGACAGGGCTGGGGTGAAAAACTGTTTTTT
15,TRBV5-1,NA,TRBJ2-6,NA,CASSLGTSGANVLTF,TGCGCCAGCAGCTTGGGAACTTCTGGGGCCAACGTCCTGACTTTC
16,TRBV5-1,NA,TRBJ1-3,NA,CASSLGAVTSGNTIYF,TGCGCCAGCAGCTTGGGGGCAGTAACCTCTGGAAACACCATATATTTT
15,TRBV3-1/TRBV3-2,TRBD1,TRBJ2-2,NA,CASSPLKGAGGELFF,TGTGCCAGCAGCCCGCTGAAGGGGGCAGGCGGGGAGCTGTTTTTT
16,TRBV7-2,TRBD1,TRBJ1-3,NA,CASSLASGQGRNTIYF,TGTGCCAGCAGCTTAGCTTCCGGACAGGGTAGAAACACCATATATTTT
16,TRBV7-9,NA,TRBJ2-2,NA,CASSLRRQVGTGELFF,TGTGCCAGCAGTCTCCGGAGACAGGTGGGTACCGGGGAGCTGTTTTTT
15,TRBV7-2,NA,TRBJ2-1,once,CASSLDRGSYNEQFF,TGTGCCAGCAGCTTAGATAGGGGCTCGTACAATGAGCAGTTCTTC
18,TRBV10-1,TRBD2,TRBJ2-3,NA,CASSVIPGGPEGTDTQYF,TGCGCCAGCAGTGTAATCCCGGGAGGGCCCGAGGGCACAGATACGCAGTATTTT
16,TRBV18,NA,TRBJ2-1,NA,CASSKGTPHEGYEQFF,TGTGCCAGCTCGAAAGGGACACCCCACGAAGGGTATGAGCAGTTCTTC
15,TRBV15,NA,TRBJ1-3,NA,CATSGLGQTGNTIYF,TGTGCCACCAGCGGACTCGGACAGACTGGAAACACCATATATTTT
20,TRBV4-1,NA,TRBJ2-6,few,CASSHLQEFLSQAGANVLTF,TGCGCCAGCAGCCACCTACAGGAGTTTCTTTCCCAGGCTGGGGCCAACGTCCTGACTTTC
13,TRBV19,NA,TRBJ1-5,NA,CASTVQTGQPQHF,TGTGCCAGTACGGTGCAGACAGGTCAGCCCCAGCATTTT